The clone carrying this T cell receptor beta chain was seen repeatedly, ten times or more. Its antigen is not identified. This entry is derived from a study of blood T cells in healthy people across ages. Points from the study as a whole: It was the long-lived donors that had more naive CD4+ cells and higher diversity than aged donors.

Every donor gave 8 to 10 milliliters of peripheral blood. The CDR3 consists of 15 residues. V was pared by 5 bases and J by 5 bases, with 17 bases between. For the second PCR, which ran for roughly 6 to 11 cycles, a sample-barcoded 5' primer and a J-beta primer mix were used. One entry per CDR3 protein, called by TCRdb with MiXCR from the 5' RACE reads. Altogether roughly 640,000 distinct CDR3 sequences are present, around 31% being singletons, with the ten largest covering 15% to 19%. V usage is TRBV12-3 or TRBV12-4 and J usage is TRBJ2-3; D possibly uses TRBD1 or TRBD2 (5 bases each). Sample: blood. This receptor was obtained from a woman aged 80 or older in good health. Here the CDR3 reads CASSASRERGDTQYF. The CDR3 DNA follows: TGTGCCAGCAGTGCTTCCCGGGAAAGGGGAGATACGCAGTATTTT.